The next 17 T cell receptor beta chains were all read from a single sample in a study of T-cell reconstitution after alpha-beta-depleted transplantation in children. This sample's TCRbeta library carried unique molecular identifier barcodes. In TCRdb, the PCR reads were re-called with MiXCR into one record per CDR3 protein. Among more than 450,000 distinct CDR3 sequences, around 20% were seen once, and the ten largest hold over 3%. Sequencing used PBMCs from the stem cell graft donor, obtained from the stem cell graft. The receptors come from a human donor who donated a stem cell graft to a child with acute lymphoblastic leukemia.

This clonotype was counted a few times. This chain uses TRBV18 with TRBJ2-2; D perhaps matches TRBD1 (5 bases). Trimming stripped 0 bases from V and 4 bases from J, with 9 bases between. This CDR3 has 15 residues. The germline gives CDR1 KGHSH, CDR2 LQKENI. CDR3 protein: CASSPPYRFTGELFF. The CDR3 DNA reads TGTGCCAGCTCACCACCGTACAGGTTCACCGGGGAGCTGTTTTTT.

In this sample, this clonotype turned up a few times. V is TRBV5-1 and J is TRBJ2-2; the D is unclear. CDR1 and CDR2 (germline): SGHRS, YFSETQ. Trimming stripped 0 bases from V and 1 base from J, with 7 bases between. CDR3 length: 15 residues. CDR3 region: CASSLEERNTGELFF. CDR3 coding DNA: TGCGCCAGCAGCTTGGAAGAGCGGAACACCGGGGAGCTGTTTTTT.

The rearrangement uses TRBV9 and TRBJ1-1; 7 bases match TRBD1. CDR1 and CDR2 (germline): SGDLS, YYNGEE. V was pared by 10 bases and J by 3 bases, with 12 bases of the junction left unmatched. The CDR3 is 14 residues long. CDR3 DNA sequence: TGTGCCCCCCTCGAGGGGGCCCCGGACACTGAAGCTTTCTTT. It encodes CAPLEGAPDTEAFF.

The chain recombines TRBV10-2 with TRBJ2-7; 10 bases match TRBD1. The CDR3 loop spans 16 amino acids. Germline V gene lookup returns CDR1 WSHSY and CDR2 SAAADI. V trimming: 5 bases; J trimming: 3 bases; junction bases outside the gene matches: 10. CDR3 protein: CASSTGTGDNRYEQYF. For the CDR3, the DNA is TGCGCCAGCAGTACGGGGACAGGGGACAATCGCTACGAGCAGTACTTC.

The chain couples TRBV9 to TRBJ2-3; no reliable D call. Trimming removed 5 bases from V and 2 bases from J, with 15 bases in between. Germline-derived CDR1 and CDR2 are SGDLS and YYNGEE. The CDR3 has 15 residues. The CDR3 protein is CASRASLRNTDTQYF. As DNA, the CDR3 is TGTGCCAGCAGAGCGAGTCTACGCAACACAGATACGCAGTATTTT.

This clonotype appeared a few times. V is TRBV6-5 and J is TRBJ1-4, with D maybe TRBD1 (5 bases). Per the germline V gene, CDR1 is MNHEY and CDR2 is SVGAGI. The CDR3 has 18 residues. The germline V and J ends were trimmed by 0 bases and 0 bases, with 14 bases remaining between them. CDR3 sequence: CASSYSATADSTNEKLFF. The CDR3 bases are TGTGCCAGCAGTTACTCGGCGACAGCAGACTCAACTAATGAAAAACTGTTTTTT.

Only a few counts were recorded for this clonotype. The chain couples TRBV6-2 or TRBV6-3 to TRBJ2-3; D is uncertain. The CDR3 contains 20 residues. V was trimmed by 6 bases and J by 0 bases, leaving 28 bases between them. Germline CDR1 reads MNHEY; CDR2 reads SVGEGT. CDR3 bases: TGTGCCAGCAGCCCCGGGCCTCAGAGAAACCGCTTGACTAGCACAGATACGCAGTATTTT. This codes for CASSPGPQRNRLTSTDTQYF.

This clonotype has just a few counts. The chain joins TRBV29-1 to TRBJ1-1; D is uncertain. The CDR3 is 12 residues long. Germline CDR1 reads SQVTM; CDR2 reads ANQGSEA. In DNA form, the CDR3 reads TGCGTTAGTTACGGGGTAGGCACTGAAGCTTTCTTT. Amino acids: CVSYGVGTEAFF.

This clonotype was found a few times. The CDR3 DNA reads TGTGCCATCAGTGAGCTAGGACAGGGGTCCGGGGAGCTGTTTTTT. It translates to CAISELGQGSGELFF. This rearrangement joins TRBV10-3 to TRBJ2-2, with 9 bases identical to TRBD1. V dropped 2 bases and J dropped 6; count of bases not matched to a gene: 4. This CDR3 comprises 15 residues. CDR1 is ENHRY and CDR2 is SYGVKD in the germline V gene.

CDR3 residues: CATSDHRTDNTEAFF. Here the CDR3 DNA reads TGTGCCACCAGTGATCATCGGACGGATAACACTGAAGCTTTCTTT. The chain is built from TRBV24-1 and TRBJ1-1; D is unresolved. This CDR3 has 15 amino acids. The germline V and J ends were trimmed by 3 bases and 2 bases, with 12 bases remaining between them. Germline CDR1 KGHDR, CDR2 SFDVKD.

The chain combines TRBV20-1 with TRBJ2-7; 8 nucleotides agree with TRBD2. J lost 5 bases, V lost 0 bases, and 9 bases had no gene match. CDR3 length equals 15 residues. Looked up from germline, CDR1 is DFQATT and CDR2 is SNEGSKA (reference sequence). As DNA, the CDR3 is TGCAGTGCTAGAGATACCAGCGGGAGATCCCACGAGCAGTACTTC. Protein sequence: CSARDTSGRSHEQYF.

This sequence joins TRBV2 and TRBJ2-7, with 10 bases fitting TRBD2. Germline V lookup: CDR1 SNHLY, CDR2 FYNNEI. There are 14 residues in the CDR3. The V gene end was trimmed by 6 bases and the J gene end by 3 bases; junction bases not matched to a gene: 5. CDR3: CASSGSGRGYEQYF. CDR3 sequence (DNA): TGTGCCAGCAGCGGGAGCGGGAGGGGCTACGAGCAGTACTTC.

This clonotype turned up a few times. No DNA is shown, since the ends of the CDR3 on it are uncertain; the CDR3 is the one TCRdb lists. The chain links TRBV5-1 to TRBJ2-1; the table's TRBD1 call for D was not verified on the DNA. The CDR3 is 11 residues long, ends included. CDR1 and CDR2 (germline): SGHRS, YFSETQ. The CDR3 is CASSFGGGSFF.

This clonotype came up a few times. This chain connects TRBV12-3 or TRBV12-4 to TRBJ1-1; 8 nucleotides agree with TRBD1. V was pared by 6 bases and J by 5 bases, with 8 bases of the junction left unmatched. The CDR3 is made up of 14 amino acids. CDR3 protein: CASSFQGAPTEAFF. As DNA, the CDR3 is TGTGCCAGCAGCTTCCAGGGGGCTCCGACTGAAGCTTTCTTT.

The chain couples TRBV4-1 to TRBJ1-2; D gene unclear. Germline V CDR1 and CDR2: MGHRA, YSYEKL. Trimming took off 1 base at V and 8 bases at J, with 23 bases between the two ends. The CDR3 extends over 17 amino acids. This CDR3 is CASSQVAGSGPAGGYTF. The CDR3, as DNA: TGCGCCAGCAGCCAAGTGGCCGGCTCCGGGCCCGCGGGGGGCTACACCTTC.

This rearrangement joins TRBV4-1 to TRBJ2-1, with TRBD2 identical over 10 bases. CDR1 and CDR2 (germline): MGHRA, YSYEKL. This CDR3 is 16 amino acids long. V gave up 0 bases and J gave up 9 bases; unmatched junction bases: 8. For the CDR3, the DNA is TGCGCCAGCAGCCAAGATTTCCCGGGACTAGCGACTGAGCAGTTCTTC. It is translated as CASSQDFPGLATEQFF.

This rearrangement joins TRBV10-3 to TRBJ1-2; D remains unclear. The germline gives CDR1 ENHRY, CDR2 SYGVKD. The CDR3 is 15 residues long. V was cut by 0 bases and J by 3 bases, with 11 bases left in between. The DNA of the CDR3 is TGTGCCATCAGTGAGTCTAGTCCGATCGACTATGGCTACACCTTC. Translating it yields CAISESSPIDYGYTF.